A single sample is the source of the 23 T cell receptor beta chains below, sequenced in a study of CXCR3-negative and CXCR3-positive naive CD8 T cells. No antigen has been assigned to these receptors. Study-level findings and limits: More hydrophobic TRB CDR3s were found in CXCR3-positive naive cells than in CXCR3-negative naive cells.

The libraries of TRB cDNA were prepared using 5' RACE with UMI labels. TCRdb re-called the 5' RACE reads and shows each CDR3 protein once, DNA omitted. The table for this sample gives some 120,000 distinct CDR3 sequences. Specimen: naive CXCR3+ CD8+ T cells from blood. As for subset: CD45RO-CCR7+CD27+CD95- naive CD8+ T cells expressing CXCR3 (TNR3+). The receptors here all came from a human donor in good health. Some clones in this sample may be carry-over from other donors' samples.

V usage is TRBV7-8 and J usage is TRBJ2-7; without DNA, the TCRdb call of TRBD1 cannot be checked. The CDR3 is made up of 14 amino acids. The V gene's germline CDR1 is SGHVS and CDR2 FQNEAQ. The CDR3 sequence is CASSGETGSYEQYF. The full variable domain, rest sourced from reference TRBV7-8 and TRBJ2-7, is GAGVSQSPRYKVAKRGQDVALRCDPISGHVSLFWYQQALGQGPEFLTYFQNEAQLDKSGLPSDRFFAERPEGSVSTLKIQRTQQEDSAVYLCASSGETGSYEQYFGPGTRLTVT.

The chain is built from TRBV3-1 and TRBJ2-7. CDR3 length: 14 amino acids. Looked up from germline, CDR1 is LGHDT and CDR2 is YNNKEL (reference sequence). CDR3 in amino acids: CASRVSDGPYEQYF.

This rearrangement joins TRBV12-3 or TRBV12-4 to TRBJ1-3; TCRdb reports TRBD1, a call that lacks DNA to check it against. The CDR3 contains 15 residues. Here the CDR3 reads CASSPDSYSGNTIYF.

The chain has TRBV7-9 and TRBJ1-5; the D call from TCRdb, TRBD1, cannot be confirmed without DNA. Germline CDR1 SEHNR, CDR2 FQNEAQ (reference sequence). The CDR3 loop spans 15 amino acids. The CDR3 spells CASSGRTKRLTSQHF.

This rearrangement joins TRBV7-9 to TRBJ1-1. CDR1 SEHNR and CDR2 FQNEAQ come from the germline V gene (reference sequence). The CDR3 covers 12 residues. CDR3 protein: CASRGTNTEAFF.

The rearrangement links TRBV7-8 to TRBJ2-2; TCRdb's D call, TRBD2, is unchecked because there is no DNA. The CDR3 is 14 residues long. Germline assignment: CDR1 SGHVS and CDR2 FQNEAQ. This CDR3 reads CASSFGGPGGELFF. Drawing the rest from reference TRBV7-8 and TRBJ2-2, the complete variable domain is GAGVSQSPRYKVAKRGQDVALRCDPISGHVSLFWYQQALGQGPEFLTYFQNEAQLDKSGLPSDRFFAERPEGSVSTLKIQRTQQEDSAVYLCASSFGGPGGELFFGEGSRLTVL.

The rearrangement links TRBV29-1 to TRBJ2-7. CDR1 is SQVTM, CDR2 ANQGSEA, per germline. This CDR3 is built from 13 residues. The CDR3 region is CSVETATTYEQYF.

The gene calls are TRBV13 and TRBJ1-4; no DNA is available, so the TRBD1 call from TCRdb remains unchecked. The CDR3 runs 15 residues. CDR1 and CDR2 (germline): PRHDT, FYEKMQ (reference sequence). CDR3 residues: CASSSLGHFNEKLFF.

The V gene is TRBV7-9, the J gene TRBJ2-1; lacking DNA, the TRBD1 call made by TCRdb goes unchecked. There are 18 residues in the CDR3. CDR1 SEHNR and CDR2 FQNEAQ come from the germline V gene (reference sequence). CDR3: CASSLAFVTGEVANEQFF.

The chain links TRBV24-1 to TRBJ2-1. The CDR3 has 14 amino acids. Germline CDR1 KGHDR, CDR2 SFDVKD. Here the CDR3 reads CATSGNPFGGEQFF.

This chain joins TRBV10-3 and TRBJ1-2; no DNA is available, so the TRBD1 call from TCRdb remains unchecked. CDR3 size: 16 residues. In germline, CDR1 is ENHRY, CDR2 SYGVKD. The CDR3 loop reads CAISGTAAASNYGYTF.

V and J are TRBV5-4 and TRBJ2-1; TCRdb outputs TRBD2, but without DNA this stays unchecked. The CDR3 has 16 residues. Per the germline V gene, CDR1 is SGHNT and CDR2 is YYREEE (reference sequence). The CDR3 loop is CASSLRLAGADNEQFF.

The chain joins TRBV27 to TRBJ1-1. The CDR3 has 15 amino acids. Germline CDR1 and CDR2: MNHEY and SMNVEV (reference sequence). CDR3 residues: CASASRKGQGTEAFF.

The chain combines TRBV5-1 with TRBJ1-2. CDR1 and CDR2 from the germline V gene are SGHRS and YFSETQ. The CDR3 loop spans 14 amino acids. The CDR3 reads CASSRPQEPYGYTF. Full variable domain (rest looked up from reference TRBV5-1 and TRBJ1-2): KAGVTQTPRYLIKTRGQQVTLSCSPISGHRSVSWYQQTPGQGLQFLFEYFSETQRNKGNFPGRFSGRQFSNSRSEMNVSTLELGDSALYLCASSRPQEPYGYTFGSGTRLTVV.

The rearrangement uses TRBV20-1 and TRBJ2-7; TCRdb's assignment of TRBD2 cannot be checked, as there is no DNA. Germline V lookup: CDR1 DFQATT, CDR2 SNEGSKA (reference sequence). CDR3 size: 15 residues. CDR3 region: CSAKSLTGPDYEQYF.

CDR3 amino acids: CSHPHGFGYTF. This chain joins TRBV29-1 and TRBJ1-2. The CDR3 has 11 residues. CDR1 is SQVTM and CDR2 is ANQGSEA in the germline V gene.

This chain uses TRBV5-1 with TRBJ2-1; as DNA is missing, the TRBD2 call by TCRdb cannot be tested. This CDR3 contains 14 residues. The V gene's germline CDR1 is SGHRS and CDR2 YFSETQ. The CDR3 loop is CASKWDLSYNEQFF.

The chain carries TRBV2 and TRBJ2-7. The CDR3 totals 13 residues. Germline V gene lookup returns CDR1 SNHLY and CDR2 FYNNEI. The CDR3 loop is CASSVGTRNEQYF.

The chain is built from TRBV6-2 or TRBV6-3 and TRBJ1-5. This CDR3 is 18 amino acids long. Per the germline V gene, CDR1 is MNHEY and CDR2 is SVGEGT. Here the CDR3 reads CASSYSVSRTDSNQPQHF.

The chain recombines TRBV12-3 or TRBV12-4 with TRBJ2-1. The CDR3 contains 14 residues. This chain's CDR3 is CASRPSSSYNEQFF.

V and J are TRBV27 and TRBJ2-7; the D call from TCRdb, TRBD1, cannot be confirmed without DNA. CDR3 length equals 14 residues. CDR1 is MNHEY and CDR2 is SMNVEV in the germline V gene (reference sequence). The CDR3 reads CASSSAGTGVEQYF.

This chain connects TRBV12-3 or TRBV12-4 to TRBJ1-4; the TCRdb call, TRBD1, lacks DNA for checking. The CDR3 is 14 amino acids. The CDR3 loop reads CASSFWTGDEKLFF.

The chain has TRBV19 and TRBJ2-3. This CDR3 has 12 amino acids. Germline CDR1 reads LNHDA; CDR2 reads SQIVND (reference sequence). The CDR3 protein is CASLGGPDTQYF.